One and the same sample provided the 26 T cell receptor beta chains below, sequenced in a study of T cell responses to AZD1222 COVID-19 vaccine. Profiling relied on immunoSEQ multiplex PCR, and the TCRdb table lists in-frame clones only, not all of them. The sample yields about 88,000 clones, 92% seen once. Sequenced material: peripheral blood, taken on day 0 of AZD1222 vaccination. These receptor sequences come from an adult in good health.

The chain combines TRBV6-4 with TRBJ1-4, with D possibly being TRBD1 (5 bases). Germline CDR1 MRHNA, CDR2 SNTAGT. The CDR3 extends over 12 amino acids. V was trimmed by 7 bases and J by 12 bases, leaving 15 bases between them. CDR3 sequence: CASTKIGQELFF. The CDR3 DNA reads as TGTGCCAGCACCAAAATCGGACAAGAACTGTTTTTT.

V is TRBV12-3 or TRBV12-4 and J is TRBJ1-3; D unclear. This CDR3 has 13 amino acids. V lost 3 bases and J 4 bases, leaving 7 bases between the germline ends. CDR3: CASSFSGGNTIYF. CDR3 nucleotides: TGTGCCAGCAGTTTTTCGGGGGGAAACACCATATATTTT.

Worth noting for this clone: Other DNA sequences from this sample encode an identical CDR3 as well. V gene TRBV5-1 combines with J gene TRBJ2-3; TRBD1 matches 10 bases. The J segment lost 1 base and the V segment lost 3 bases, leaving 2 bases of the junction unmatched. This CDR3 has 15 amino acids. Per germline, CDR1 SGHRS and CDR2 YFSETQ. The CDR3 protein is CASSSGQGGTDTQYF. The CDR3 DNA sequence: TGCGCCAGCAGCTCAGGACAGGGGGGCACAGATACGCAGTATTTT.

About this clone itself: A read error may account for a junction end that differs from germline. The chain is built from TRBV2 and TRBJ1-5; 8 nucleotides match TRBD1. Germline CDR1 and CDR2: SNHLY and FYNNEI. CDR3 length: 14 residues. CDR3 region: CASTGTGFNPPQHF. The CDR3 DNA is TGTGCCAGCACCGGGACAGGCTTTAATCCGCCCCAGCATTTT.

The rearrangement links TRBV3-1 (or the pseudogene TRBV3-2) to TRBJ1-1; D gene ambiguous. This CDR3 is built from 12 residues. V dropped 3 bases and J dropped 2 bases, with 4 bases sitting between them. Per germline, CDR1 LGHDT and CDR2 YNNKEL (reference sequence). In DNA, the CDR3 is TGTGCCAGCAGCCAGAGAAACACTGAAGCTTTCTTT. It is translated as CASSQRNTEAFF.

The V call is TRBV10-3, the J call TRBJ1-2, with TRBD1 as a possible D gene (5 bases). Trimming removed 2 bases from V and 3 bases from J, with 13 bases in between. The CDR3 sequence is 15 residues long. Germline V gene data show CDR1 as ENHRY and CDR2 as SYGVKD. DNA for the CDR3: TGTGCCATCAGTGAGCTAATTGACAGTGACTATGGCTACACCTTC. It specifies CAISELIDSDYGYTF.

The chain links TRBV19 to TRBJ2-7; 10 nucleotides align to TRBD2. The CDR3 has 15 amino acids. Germline assignment: CDR1 LNHDA and CDR2 SQIVND (reference sequence). J gave up 2 bases and V 2 bases, and 3 bases lay outside the gene matches. This CDR3 is CASSIRTSGPYEQYF. CDR3 coding DNA: TGTGCCAGTAGTATAAGGACTAGCGGCCCCTACGAGCAGTACTTC. The full variable domain, its missing parts supplied by reference TRBV19 and TRBJ2-7, is DGGITQSPKYLFRKEGQNVTLSCEQNLNHDAMYWYRQDPGQGLRLIYYSQIVNDFQKGDIAEGYSVSREKKESFPLTVTSAQKNPTAFYLCASSIRTSGPYEQYFGPGTRLTVT.

This clone was detected once. The chain uses TRBV24-1 and TRBJ2-5, with a tentative D call TRBD1 (6 bases). CDR3 length equals 16 residues. Germline assignment: CDR1 KGHDR and CDR2 SFDVKD. The V and J ends lost 6 bases and 0 bases respectively, with 16 bases between them. The CDR3 sequence is CATSLGTRNYQETQYF. The CDR3 DNA follows: TGTGCCACCAGTCTCGGGACACGGAATTACCAAGAGACCCAGTACTTC.

V usage is TRBV5-6 and J usage is TRBJ1-1; D unclear. CDR3 length: 13 residues. Germline assignment: CDR1 SGHDT and CDR2 YYEEEE. V lost 5 bases, J lost 0 bases, and 8 bases lay in between. The CDR3 loop reads CASRSQLNTEAFF. The CDR3 nucleotides are TGTGCCAGCAGGAGTCAGTTGAACACTGAAGCTTTCTTT.

The chain joins TRBV9 to TRBJ1-6, with D perhaps matching TRBD1 (5 bases). V was shortened by 0 bases and J by 0 bases, with 7 bases between the two germline ends. CDR1 and CDR2 (germline): SGDLS, YYNGEE. This CDR3 contains 16 residues. The CDR3 region has the DNA TGTGCCAGCAGCGTAGATGGGGGCTCCTATAATTCACCCCTCCACTTT. Amino acid sequence: CASSVDGGSYNSPLHF.

V and J are TRBV5-1 and TRBJ2-7; 10 nucleotides match TRBD1. This CDR3 is built from 14 residues. Germline V gene lookup returns CDR1 SGHRS and CDR2 YFSETQ. The ends lost 8 bases at V and 0 bases at J; junction bases unmatched: 5. CDR3 bases: TGCGCCAGTGGCCGGGACAGGGGCTCCTACGAGCAGTACTTC. It is translated as CASGRDRGSYEQYF.

The V and J genes are TRBV6-5 and TRBJ2-1, with a tentative D call TRBD1 (5 bases). The V and J ends lost 4 bases and 4 bases respectively, with 17 bases between them. Germline V gives CDR1 MNHEY, CDR2 SVGAGI. CDR3 length: 16 amino acids. The CDR3 spells CASSSVRTLGYNEQFF. CDR3 nucleotide sequence: TGTGCCAGCAGTTCGGTGAGGACACTGGGGTACAATGAGCAGTTCTTC.

The chain recombines TRBV28 with TRBJ1-1, with D maybe TRBD1 (6 bases). V lost 4 bases and J lost 1, with 10 bases in between. CDR1 and CDR2 from the germline V gene are MDHEN and SYDVKM. The CDR3 is 14 amino acids. The CDR3 loop reads CASSSPGQNTEAFF. The CDR3 region has the DNA TGTGCCAGCAGTTCGCCGGGACAGAACACTGAAGCTTTCTTT.

The rearrangement links TRBV19 to TRBJ2-1, with TRBD2 matching over 10 bases. V shed 5 bases, J shed 3 bases, and the junction held 4 bases outside the gene matches. The germline V gene encodes CDR1 LNHDA and CDR2 SQIVND (reference sequence). This CDR3 is built from 15 residues. CDR3 residues: CASSRTSGDYNEQFF. CDR3 nucleotides: TGTGCCAGTAGTCGGACTAGCGGAGACTACAATGAGCAGTTCTTC.

This chain joins TRBV27 and TRBJ2-2, with 14 bases matching TRBD2. The CDR3 is made up of 16 amino acids. In germline, CDR1 is MNHEY, CDR2 SMNVEV (reference sequence). Unmatched junction bases numbered 7, after V lost 6 bases and J lost 7 bases. In DNA form, the CDR3 reads TGTGCCAGCAGACCGACTAGCGGGAGGGCCGGCGGGGAGCTGTTTTTT. It is translated as CASRPTSGRAGGELFF.

The chain recombines TRBV5-1 with TRBJ1-2, with D unresolved. The germline V and J ends were trimmed by 4 bases and 4 bases, with 11 bases remaining between them. Germline CDR1 SGHRS, CDR2 YFSETQ. CDR3 size: 13 residues. CDR3 nucleotides: TGCGCCAGCAGCCTAGGCGGCTCCTATGGCTACACCTTC. It yields the protein CASSLGGSYGYTF.

The rearrangement joins TRBV15 to TRBJ2-2, with D unresolved. V shed 8 bases and J shed 3 bases, with 4 bases lying between them. This CDR3 is 11 amino acids long. Germline-derived CDR1 and CDR2 are LNHNV and YYDKDF (reference sequence). The CDR3 region is CATADTGELFF. CDR3 in DNA: TGTGCCACCGCGGACACCGGGGAGCTGTTTTTT.

The V and J genes are TRBV27 and TRBJ2-1; D call uncertain. There are 13 residues in the CDR3. Germline CDR1 MNHEY, CDR2 SMNVEV (reference sequence). Trimming took 3 bases from V and 1 from J, leaving 4 bases between them. CDR3: CASSFLSYNEQFF. CDR3 nucleotides: TGTGCCAGCAGTTTTCTATCCTACAATGAGCAGTTCTTC.

V gene TRBV29-1 combines with J gene TRBJ2-2, with a tentative D call TRBD1 (5 bases). With 4 bases removed from V and 4 bases from J, the gap between germline ends came to 7 bases. Germline CDR1 reads SQVTM; CDR2 reads ANQGSEA. CDR3 size: 12 residues. The CDR3 reads CSVVQGTGELFF. The CDR3 DNA reads as TGCAGCGTTGTTCAGGGCACCGGGGAGCTGTTTTTT.

This chain uses TRBV10-1 with TRBJ2-7; no definite D call. Looked up from germline, CDR1 is WNHNN and CDR2 is SYGVQD (reference sequence). V lost 8 bases and J lost 6, with 11 bases in between. This CDR3 region has 11 residues. In nucleotides, the CDR3 is TGCGCCAGCGGCAACCTTCGCGAGCAGTACTTC. The encoded protein is CASGNLREQYF.

J is TRBJ1-3 and V is TRBV19; D uncertain. Germline V gene lookup returns CDR1 LNHDA and CDR2 SQIVND (reference sequence). The CDR3 length is 14 residues. V lost 3 bases, J lost 0 bases, and 6 bases lay in between. The CDR3 coding sequence is TGTGCCAGTAGTATCGGCCTCTCTGGAAACACCATATATTTT. Translated: CASSIGLSGNTIYF.

The J gene is TRBJ1-2, the V gene TRBV5-1, with 9 bases fitting TRBD1. CDR1 SGHRS and CDR2 YFSETQ come from the germline V gene. The V gene end was trimmed by 0 bases and the J gene end by 6 bases; junction bases not matched to a gene: 9. The CDR3 runs 16 residues. The CDR3 is CASSLGGTGTGNGYTF. As DNA, the CDR3 is TGCGCCAGCAGCTTGGGGGGTACCGGGACAGGGAATGGCTACACCTTC. The full variable domain, in which reference TRBV5-1 and TRBJ1-2 provide the parts outside the CDR3, is KAGVTQTPRYLIKTRGQQVTLSCSPISGHRSVSWYQQTPGQGLQFLFEYFSETQRNKGNFPGRFSGRQFSNSRSEMNVSTLELGDSALYLCASSLGGTGTGNGYTFGSGTRLTVV.

The chain is built from TRBV7-3 and TRBJ2-7; 11 bases align to TRBD1. Germline values: CDR1 SGHTA, CDR2 FQGTGA. V lost 5 bases and J lost 6; bases outside the gene matches: 12. The CDR3 has 16 amino acids. The DNA of the CDR3 is TGTGCCAGCAGCCTGATAGGTGGACAGGGGGCTACCGAGCAGTACTTC. Translation: CASSLIGGQGATEQYF. Filled out from reference TRBV7-3 and TRBJ2-7, the complete variable domain reads GAGVSQTPSNKVTEKGKYVELRCDPISGHTALYWYRQSLGQGPEFLIYFQGTGAADDSGLPNDRFFAVRPEGSVSTLKIQRTERGDSAVYLCASSLIGGQGATEQYFGPGTRLTVT.

The CDR3 DNA follows: TGTGCCAGCACCCCGGCCAAGACAGGGGATAACTATGGCTACACCTTC. Amino acid sequence: CASTPAKTGDNYGYTF. The rearrangement uses TRBV6-6 and TRBJ1-2; 8 nucleotides line up with TRBD1. This CDR3 comprises 16 residues. Trimming at V came to 7 bases and at J to 1 base, leaving 11 bases not matched to a gene. Germline values: CDR1 MNHNY, CDR2 SVGAGI (reference sequence).

This chain joins TRBV4-2 and TRBJ2-1; 9 bases fit TRBD2. V lost 0 bases, J lost 0 bases, and 6 bases stayed unmatched. Germline V gene sequence: CDR1 LGHNA, CDR2 YNFKEQ. There are 18 residues in the CDR3. The CDR3 here is CASSQDLLAGGSYNEQFF. In DNA, the CDR3 is TGTGCCAGCAGCCAAGATCTACTAGCGGGTGGCTCCTACAATGAGCAGTTCTTC.

The chain recombines TRBV28 with TRBJ1-2, with D possibly being TRBD1 (5 bases). The ends were cut back, 4 bases at V and 2 bases at J, with 14 bases in the middle. This CDR3 spans 15 amino acids. Germline CDR1 and CDR2: MDHEN and SYDVKM. CDR3 DNA sequence: TGTGCCAGCAGTTCCGATGACAGAACAAACTATGGCTACACCTTC. It encodes CASSSDDRTNYGYTF.